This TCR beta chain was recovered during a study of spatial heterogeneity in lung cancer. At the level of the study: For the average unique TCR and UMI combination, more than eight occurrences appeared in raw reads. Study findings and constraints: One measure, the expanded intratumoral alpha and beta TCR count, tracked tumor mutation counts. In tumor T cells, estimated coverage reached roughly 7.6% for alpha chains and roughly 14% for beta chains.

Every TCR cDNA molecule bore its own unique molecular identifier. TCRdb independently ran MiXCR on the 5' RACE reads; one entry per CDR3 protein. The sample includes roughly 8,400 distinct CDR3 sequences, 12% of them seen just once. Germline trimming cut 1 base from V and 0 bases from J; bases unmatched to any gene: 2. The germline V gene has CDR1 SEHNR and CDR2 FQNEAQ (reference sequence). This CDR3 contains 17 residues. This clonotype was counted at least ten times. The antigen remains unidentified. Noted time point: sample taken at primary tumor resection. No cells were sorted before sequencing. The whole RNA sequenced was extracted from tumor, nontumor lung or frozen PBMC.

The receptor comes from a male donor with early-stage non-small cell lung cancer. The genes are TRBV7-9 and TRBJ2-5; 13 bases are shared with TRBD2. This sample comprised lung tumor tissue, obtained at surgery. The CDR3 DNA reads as TGTGCCAGCAGCTTAGGACTAGCGGGAGGTTACCAAGAGACCCAGTACTTC. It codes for CASSLGLAGGYQETQYF.